This T cell receptor (beta chain) was recovered during a study of blood T cell repertoires in COVID-19. Sequencing used immunoSEQ multiplex PCR; TCRdb keeps in-frame clones, though not all of them. The sample consists of around 60,000 clones, roughly 90% of them appearing once. There are 13 residues in the CDR3. CDR1 is SGHRS, CDR2 YFSETQ, per germline. V lost 0 bases to trimming and J lost 3 bases, with 6 bases between them. The sequenced material came from peripheral blood. V and J are TRBV5-1 and TRBJ1-1; no firm D call. The sequence was obtained from a woman aged 80 or older with acute or convalescent COVID-19. The CDR3 bases are TGCGCCAGCAGCTTGGAACGGGACACTGAAGCTTTCTTT. It specifies CASSLERDTEAFF.